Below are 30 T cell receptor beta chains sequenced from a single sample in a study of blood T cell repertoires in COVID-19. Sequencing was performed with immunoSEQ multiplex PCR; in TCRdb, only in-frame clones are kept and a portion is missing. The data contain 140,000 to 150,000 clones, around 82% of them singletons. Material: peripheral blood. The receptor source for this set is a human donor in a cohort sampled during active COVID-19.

Here the CDR3 reads CASSRRGGQGIYGYTF. The CDR3 coding sequence is TGTGCCAGCAGCCGAAGGGGGGGACAGGGCATATATGGCTACACCTTC. The chain has TRBV4-2 and TRBJ1-2; TRBD1 aligns across 9 bases. Germline lookup yields CDR1 LGHNA and CDR2 YNFKEQ. The CDR3 covers 16 residues. V lost 4 bases and J lost 5; bases outside the gene matches: 11.

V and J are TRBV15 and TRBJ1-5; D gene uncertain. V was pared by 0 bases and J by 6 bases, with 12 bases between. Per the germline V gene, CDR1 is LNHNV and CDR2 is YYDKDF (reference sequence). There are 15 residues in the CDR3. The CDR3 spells CATSRDRVGSQPQHF. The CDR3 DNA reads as TGTGCCACCAGCAGAGATCGAGTCGGGAGTCAGCCCCAGCATTTT.

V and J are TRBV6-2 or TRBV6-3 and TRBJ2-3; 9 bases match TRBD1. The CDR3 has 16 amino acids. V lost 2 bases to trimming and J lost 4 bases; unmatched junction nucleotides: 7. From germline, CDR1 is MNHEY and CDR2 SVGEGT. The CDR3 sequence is CASSYSGQGNADTQYF. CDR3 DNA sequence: TGTGCCAGCAGTTACAGCGGACAGGGGAACGCAGATACGCAGTATTTT.

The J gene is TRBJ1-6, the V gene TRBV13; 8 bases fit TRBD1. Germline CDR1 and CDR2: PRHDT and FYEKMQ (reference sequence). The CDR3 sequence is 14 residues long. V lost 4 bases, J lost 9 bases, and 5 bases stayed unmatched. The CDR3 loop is CASSSRQGTSPLHF. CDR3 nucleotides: TGTGCCAGCAGCTCCAGACAGGGGACTTCACCCCTCCACTTT.

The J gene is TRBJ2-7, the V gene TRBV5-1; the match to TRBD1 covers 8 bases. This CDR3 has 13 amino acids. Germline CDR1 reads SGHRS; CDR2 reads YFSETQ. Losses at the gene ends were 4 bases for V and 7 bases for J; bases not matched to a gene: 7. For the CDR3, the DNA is TGCGCCAGCAGCCTACAGGGGGGTCGGGAGCAGTACTTC. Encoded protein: CASSLQGGREQYF.

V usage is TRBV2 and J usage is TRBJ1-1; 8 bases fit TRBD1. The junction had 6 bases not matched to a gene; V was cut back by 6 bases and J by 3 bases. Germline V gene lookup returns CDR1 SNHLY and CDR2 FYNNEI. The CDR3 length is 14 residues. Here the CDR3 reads CASSWTGRDTEAFF. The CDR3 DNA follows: TGTGCCAGCAGCTGGACAGGGCGAGACACTGAAGCTTTCTTT. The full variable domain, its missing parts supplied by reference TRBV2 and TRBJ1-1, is EPEVTQTPSHQVTQMGQEVILRCVPISNHLYFYWYRQILGQKVEFLVSFYNNEISEKSEIFDDQFSVERPDGSNFTLKIRSTKLEDSAMYFCASSWTGRDTEAFFGQGTRLTVV.

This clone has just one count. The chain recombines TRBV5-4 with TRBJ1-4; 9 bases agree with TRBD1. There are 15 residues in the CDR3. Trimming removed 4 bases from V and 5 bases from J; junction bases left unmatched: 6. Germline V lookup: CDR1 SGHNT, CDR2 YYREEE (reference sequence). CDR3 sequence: CASSMPGQGNEKLFF. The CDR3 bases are TGTGCCAGCAGCATGCCGGGACAGGGAAATGAAAAACTGTTTTTT. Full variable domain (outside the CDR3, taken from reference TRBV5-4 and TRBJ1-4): ETGVTQSPTHLIKTRGQQVTLRCSSQSGHNTVSWYQQALGQGPQFIFQYYREEENGRGNFPPRFSGLQFPNYSSELNVNALELDDSALYLCASSMPGQGNEKLFFGSGTQLSVL.

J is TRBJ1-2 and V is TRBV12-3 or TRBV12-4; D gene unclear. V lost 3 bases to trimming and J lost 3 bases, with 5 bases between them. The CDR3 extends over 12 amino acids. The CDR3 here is CASSLRDYGYTF. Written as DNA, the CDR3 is TGTGCCAGCAGTTTGCGGGACTATGGCTACACCTTC.

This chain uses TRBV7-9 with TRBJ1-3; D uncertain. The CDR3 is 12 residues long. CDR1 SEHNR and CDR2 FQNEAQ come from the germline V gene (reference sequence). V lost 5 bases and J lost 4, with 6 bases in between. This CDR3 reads CASSPGGNTIYF. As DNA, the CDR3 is TGTGCCAGCAGCCCGGGAGGAAACACCATATATTTT.

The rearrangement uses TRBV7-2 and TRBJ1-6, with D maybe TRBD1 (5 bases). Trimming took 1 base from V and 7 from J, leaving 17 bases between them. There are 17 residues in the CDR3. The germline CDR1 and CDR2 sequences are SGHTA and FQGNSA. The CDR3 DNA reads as TGTGCCAGCAGCTTAGTAGTTGCCAGGGCGGCGAATTCACCCCTCCACTTT. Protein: CASSLVVARAANSPLHF.

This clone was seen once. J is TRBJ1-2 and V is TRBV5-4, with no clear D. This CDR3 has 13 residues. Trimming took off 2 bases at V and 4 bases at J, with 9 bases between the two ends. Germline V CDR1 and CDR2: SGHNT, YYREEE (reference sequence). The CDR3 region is CASSFSLSYGYTF. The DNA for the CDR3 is TGTGCCAGCAGCTTCTCCCTCTCCTATGGCTACACCTTC.

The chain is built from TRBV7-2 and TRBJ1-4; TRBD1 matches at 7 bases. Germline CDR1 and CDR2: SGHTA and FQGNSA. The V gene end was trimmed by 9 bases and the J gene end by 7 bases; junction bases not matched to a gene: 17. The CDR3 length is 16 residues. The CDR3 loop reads CARTGVRLGVFEKLFF. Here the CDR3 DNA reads TGTGCCAGAACAGGGGTGCGGCTTGGGGTCTTTGAAAAACTGTTTTTT.

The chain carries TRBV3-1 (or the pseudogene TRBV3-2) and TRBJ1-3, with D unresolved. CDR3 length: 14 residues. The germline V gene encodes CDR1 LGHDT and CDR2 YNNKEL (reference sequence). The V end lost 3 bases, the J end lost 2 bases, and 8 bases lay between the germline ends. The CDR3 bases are TGTGCCAGCAGCCACCGAACAGCTGGAAACACCATATATTTT. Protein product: CASSHRTAGNTIYF.

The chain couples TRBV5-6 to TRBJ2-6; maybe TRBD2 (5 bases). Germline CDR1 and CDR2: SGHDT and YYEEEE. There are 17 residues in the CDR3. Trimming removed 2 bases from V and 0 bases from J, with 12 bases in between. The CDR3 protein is CASSFRLKTSGANVLTF. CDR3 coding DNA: TGTGCCAGCAGCTTCCGACTAAAGACCTCTGGGGCCAACGTCCTGACTTTC.

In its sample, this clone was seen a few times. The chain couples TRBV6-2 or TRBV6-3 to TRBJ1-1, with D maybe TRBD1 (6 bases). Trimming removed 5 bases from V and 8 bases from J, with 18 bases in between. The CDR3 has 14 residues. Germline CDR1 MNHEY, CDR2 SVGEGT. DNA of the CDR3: TGTGCCAGCAGTACTCCGACAGGCCGATTAGAAGCTTTCTTT. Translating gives CASSTPTGRLEAFF.

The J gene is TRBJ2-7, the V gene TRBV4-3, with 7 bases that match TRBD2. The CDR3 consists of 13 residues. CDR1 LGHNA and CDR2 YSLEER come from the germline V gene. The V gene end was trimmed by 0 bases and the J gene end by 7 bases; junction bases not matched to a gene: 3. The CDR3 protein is CASSQDWGGEQYF. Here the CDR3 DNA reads TGCGCCAGCAGCCAAGATTGGGGGGGGGAGCAGTACTTC.

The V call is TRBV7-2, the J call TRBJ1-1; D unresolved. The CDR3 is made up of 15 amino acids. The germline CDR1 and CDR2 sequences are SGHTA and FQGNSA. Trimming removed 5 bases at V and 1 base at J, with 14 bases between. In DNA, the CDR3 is TGTGCCAGCAGCCCTCTCTCTACGCAGAACACTGAAGCTTTCTTT. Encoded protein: CASSPLSTQNTEAFF.

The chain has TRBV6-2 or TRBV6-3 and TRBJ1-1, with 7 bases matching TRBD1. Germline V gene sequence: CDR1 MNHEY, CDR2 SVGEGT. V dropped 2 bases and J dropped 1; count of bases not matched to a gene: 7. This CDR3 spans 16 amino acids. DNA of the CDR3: TGTGCCAGCAGTTACCCAACCCACAGGGGGAACACTGAAGCTTTCTTT. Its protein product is CASSYPTHRGNTEAFF.

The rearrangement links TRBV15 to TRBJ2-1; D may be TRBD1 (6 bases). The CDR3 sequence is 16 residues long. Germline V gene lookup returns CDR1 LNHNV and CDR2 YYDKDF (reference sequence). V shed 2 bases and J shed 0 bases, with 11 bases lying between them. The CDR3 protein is CATSRPRQASYNEQFF. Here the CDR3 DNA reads TGTGCCACCAGCAGACCCCGACAGGCCTCCTACAATGAGCAGTTCTTC.

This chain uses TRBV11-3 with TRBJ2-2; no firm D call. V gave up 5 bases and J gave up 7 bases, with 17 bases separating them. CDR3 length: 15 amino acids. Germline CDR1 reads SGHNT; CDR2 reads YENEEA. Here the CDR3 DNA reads TGTGCCAGCAGCCCCTATGCAGGAATCGGCGGGGAGCTGTTTTTT. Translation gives CASSPYAGIGGELFF.

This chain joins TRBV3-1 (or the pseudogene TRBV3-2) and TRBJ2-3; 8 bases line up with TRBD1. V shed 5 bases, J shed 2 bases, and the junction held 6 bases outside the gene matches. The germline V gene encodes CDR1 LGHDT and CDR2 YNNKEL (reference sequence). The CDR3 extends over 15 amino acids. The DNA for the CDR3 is TGTGCCAGCAGCTACGGACAGGGAGCCACAGATACGCAGTATTTT. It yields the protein CASSYGQGATDTQYF.

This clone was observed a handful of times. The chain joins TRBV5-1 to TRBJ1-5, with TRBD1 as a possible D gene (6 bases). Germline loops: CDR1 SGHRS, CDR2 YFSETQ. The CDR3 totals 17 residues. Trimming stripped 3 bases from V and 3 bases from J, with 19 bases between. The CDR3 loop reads CASSSNPNWDTNQPQHF. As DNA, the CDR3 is TGCGCCAGCAGCTCTAACCCGAACTGGGACACCAATCAGCCCCAGCATTTT.

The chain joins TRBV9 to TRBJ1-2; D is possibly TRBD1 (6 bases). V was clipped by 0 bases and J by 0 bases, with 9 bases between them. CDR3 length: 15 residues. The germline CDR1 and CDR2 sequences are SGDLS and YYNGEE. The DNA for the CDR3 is TGTGCCAGCAGCGTAGGACAGGAATCTAACTATGGCTACACCTTC. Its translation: CASSVGQESNYGYTF.

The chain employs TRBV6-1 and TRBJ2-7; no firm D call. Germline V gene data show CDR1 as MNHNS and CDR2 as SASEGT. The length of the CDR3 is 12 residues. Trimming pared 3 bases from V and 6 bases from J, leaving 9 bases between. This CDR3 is CASSDVAAEQYV. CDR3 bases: TGTGCCAGCAGTGATGTGGCTGCCGAGCAGTACGTC.

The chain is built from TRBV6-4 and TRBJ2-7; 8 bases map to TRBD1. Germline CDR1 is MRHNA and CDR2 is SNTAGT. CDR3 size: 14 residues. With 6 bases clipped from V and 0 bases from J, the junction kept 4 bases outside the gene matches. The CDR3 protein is CASRPGGSSYEQYF. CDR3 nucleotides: TGTGCCAGCAGACCAGGGGGCAGCTCCTACGAGCAGTACTTC.

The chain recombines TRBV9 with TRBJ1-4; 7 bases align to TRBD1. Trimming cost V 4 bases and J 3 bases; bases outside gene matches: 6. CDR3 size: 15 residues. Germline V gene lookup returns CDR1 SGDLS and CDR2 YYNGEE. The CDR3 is CASSPSTGSNEKLFF. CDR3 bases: TGTGCCAGCAGCCCTTCGACAGGGTCTAATGAAAAACTGTTTTTT.

The CDR3 nucleotides are TGTGCCAGCAGTAGAGAACAGAGAAACACCATATATTTT. Translation: CASSREQRNTIYF. V and J are TRBV12-3 or TRBV12-4 and TRBJ1-3, with D hard to call. V dropped 5 bases and J dropped 5 bases, with 10 bases sitting between them. This CDR3 is built from 13 residues.

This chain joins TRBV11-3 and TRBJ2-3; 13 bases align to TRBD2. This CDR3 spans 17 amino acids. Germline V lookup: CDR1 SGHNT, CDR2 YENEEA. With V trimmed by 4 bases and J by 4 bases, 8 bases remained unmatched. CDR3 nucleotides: TGTGCCAGCAGCTCCCGGACTAGCGGGAGAGGGGCAGATACGCAGTATTTT. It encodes CASSSRTSGRGADTQYF.

CDR3 loop: CASSPGTEAFF. The CDR3 DNA sequence: TGTGCCAGCAGCCCCGGGACTGAAGCTTTCTTT. The gene calls are TRBV6-5 and TRBJ1-1; the D is unclear. Germline V gives CDR1 MNHEY, CDR2 SVGAGI. Trimming pared 6 bases from V and 5 bases from J, leaving 7 bases between. CDR3 length equals 11 residues.

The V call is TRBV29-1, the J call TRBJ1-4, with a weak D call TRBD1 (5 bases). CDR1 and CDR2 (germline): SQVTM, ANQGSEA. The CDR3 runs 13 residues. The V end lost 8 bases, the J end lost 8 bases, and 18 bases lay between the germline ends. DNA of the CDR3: TGCAGCACGAGGACGGTGGGGGGAGAAAAACTGTTTTTT. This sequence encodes CSTRTVGGEKLFF.